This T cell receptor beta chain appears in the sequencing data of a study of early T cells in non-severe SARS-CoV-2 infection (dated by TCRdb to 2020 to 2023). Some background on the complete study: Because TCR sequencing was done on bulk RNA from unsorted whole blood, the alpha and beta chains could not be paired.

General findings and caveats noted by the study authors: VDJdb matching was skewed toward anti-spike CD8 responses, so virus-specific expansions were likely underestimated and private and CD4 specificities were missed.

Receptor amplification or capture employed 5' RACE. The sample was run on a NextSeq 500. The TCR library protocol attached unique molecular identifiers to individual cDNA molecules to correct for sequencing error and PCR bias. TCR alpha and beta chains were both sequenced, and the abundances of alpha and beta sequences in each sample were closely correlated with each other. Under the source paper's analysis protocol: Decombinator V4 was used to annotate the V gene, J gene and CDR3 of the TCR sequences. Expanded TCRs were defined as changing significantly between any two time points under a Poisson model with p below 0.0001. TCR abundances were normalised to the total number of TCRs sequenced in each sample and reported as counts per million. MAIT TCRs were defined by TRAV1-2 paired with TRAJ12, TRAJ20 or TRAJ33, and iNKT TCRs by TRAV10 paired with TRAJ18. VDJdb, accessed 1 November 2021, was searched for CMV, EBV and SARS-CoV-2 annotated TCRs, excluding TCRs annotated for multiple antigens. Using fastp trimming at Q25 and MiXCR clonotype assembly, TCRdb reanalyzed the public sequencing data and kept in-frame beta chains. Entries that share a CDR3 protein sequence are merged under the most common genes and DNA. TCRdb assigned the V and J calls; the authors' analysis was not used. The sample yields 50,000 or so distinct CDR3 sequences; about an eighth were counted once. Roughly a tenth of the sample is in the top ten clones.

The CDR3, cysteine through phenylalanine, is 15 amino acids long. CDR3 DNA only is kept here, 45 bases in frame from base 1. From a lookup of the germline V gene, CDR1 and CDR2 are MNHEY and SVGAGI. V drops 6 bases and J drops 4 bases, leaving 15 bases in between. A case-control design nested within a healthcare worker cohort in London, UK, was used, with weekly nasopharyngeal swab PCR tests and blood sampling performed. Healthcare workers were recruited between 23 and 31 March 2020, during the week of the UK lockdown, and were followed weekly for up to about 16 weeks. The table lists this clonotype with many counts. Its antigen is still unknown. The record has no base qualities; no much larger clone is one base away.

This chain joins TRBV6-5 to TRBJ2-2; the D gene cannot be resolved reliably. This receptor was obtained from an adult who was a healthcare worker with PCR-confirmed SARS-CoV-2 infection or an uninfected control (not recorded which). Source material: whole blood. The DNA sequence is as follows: TGTGCCAGCAGCCATAGGGCTGCAGTCACCGGGGAGCTGTTTTTT. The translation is CASSHRAAVTGELFF.